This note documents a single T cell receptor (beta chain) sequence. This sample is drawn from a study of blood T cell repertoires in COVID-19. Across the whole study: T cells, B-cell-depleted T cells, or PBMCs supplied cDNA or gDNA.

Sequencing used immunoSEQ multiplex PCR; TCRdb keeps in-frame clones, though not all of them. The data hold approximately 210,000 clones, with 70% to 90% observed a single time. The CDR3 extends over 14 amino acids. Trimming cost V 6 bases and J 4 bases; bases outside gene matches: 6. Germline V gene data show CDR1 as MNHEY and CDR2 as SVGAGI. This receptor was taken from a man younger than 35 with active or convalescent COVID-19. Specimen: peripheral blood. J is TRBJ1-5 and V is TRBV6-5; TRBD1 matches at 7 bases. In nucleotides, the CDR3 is TGTGCCAGCAGGGGATTACAGGGGAATCAGCCCCAGCATTTT. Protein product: CASRGLQGNQPQHF.